This record looks at one TCR beta chain sequence and its context. No antigen is known for it. The sample originates from a study of CXCR3-negative and CXCR3-positive naive CD8 T cells. General study results and limits: Comparably high diversity was seen in both naive subsets, and much lower diversity in memory CD8+ cells. The authors found comparable surface CD5 between naive subsets and inferred TCR strength from TRB CDR3 properties. Naive cells with CXCR3 showed TRB CDR3s that were more hydrophobic than those in CXCR3-negative naive cells.

Germline lookup yields CDR1 MDHEN and CDR2 SYDVKM. CDR3 length: 15 residues. Every subset of CD8+ T cells was sorted in triplicate at hundreds of thousands of cells each. By phenotype, naive CD8+ T cells were CD45RO-CCR7+CD27+CD95-. The study made its TRB cDNA libraries by 5' RACE, adding UMI labels. Each CDR3 protein gets one entry in TCRdb, which reprocessed the 5' RACE reads and gives no DNA. The sample holds 130,000 to 150,000 distinct CDR3 sequences. Input material: naive CXCR3+ CD8+ T cells from blood. Subset: CD45RO-CCR7+CD27+CD95- naive CD8+ T cells expressing CXCR3 (TNR3+). J is TRBJ2-5 and V is TRBV28; the D gene TCRdb calls, TRBD1, cannot be checked with no DNA. This TCR derives from a human donor in good health. Some clones in this sample may be carry-over from other donors' samples. CDR3 in amino acids: CASTKGGLVGETQYF.